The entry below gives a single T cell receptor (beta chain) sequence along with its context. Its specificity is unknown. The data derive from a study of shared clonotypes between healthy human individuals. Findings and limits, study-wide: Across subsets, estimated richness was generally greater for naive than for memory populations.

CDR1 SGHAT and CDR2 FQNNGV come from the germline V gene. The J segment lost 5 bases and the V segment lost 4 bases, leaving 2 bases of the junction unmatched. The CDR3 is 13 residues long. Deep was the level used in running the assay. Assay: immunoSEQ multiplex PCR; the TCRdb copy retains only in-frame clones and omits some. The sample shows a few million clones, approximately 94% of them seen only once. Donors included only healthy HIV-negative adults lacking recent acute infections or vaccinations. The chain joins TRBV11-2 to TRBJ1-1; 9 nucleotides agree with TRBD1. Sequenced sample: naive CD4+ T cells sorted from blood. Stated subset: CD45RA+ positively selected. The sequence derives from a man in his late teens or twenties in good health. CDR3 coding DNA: TGTGCCAGCAGCTGGACAGGGGATACTGAAGCTTTCTTT. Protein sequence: CASSWTGDTEAFF.